This T cell receptor (beta chain) appears in the sequencing data of a study of T cell changes during pregnancy in multiple sclerosis. CDR1 SGHKS and CDR2 YYEKEE come from the germline V gene (reference sequence). The length of the CDR3 is 13 residues. Trimming left V 4 bases short and J 5 bases short, with 12 bases between. Method: immunoSEQ multiplex PCR; TCRdb's copy keeps in-frame clones and lacks some. The sample shows about 33,000 clones, roughly nine tenths of them seen only once. The sample consisted of CD4+ T cells from peripheral blood mononuclear cells, taken in the third trimester of pregnancy. The TCR comes from a female donor in good health, enrolled as a control in a pregnancy study. The chain joins TRBV5-5 to TRBJ2-5, with D possibly matching TRBD2 (6 bases). The CDR3 DNA is TGTGCCAGCAGCCCGACTAGTTACGAGACCCAGTACTTC. This codes for CASSPTSYETQYF.